The 26 T cell receptor beta chains given below trace back to one sample, sequenced in a study of blood T cells in healthy people across ages. Together with a sample-barcoded 5' primer, a J-beta primer mix was included in a second PCR lasting roughly 6 to 12 cycles. TCRdb reanalysed the 5' RACE reads using MiXCR and keeps one entry per CDR3 protein. The table lists about 760,000 distinct CDR3 sequences, roughly 56% of them singletons. The sequenced material came from blood. The receptors shown here come from a man aged 35-49 years in good health.

This chain links TRBV29-1 with TRBJ1-1; no definite D call. V shed 8 bases and J shed 4 bases, with 17 bases lying between them. This CDR3 is built from 13 residues. In germline, CDR1 is SQVTM, CDR2 ANQGSEA. The DNA of the CDR3 is TGCAGCATGGCGAGGGCAGTCGGCACTGAAGCTTTCTTT. This encodes CSMARAVGTEAFF.

This clonotype was recorded once. This sequence joins TRBV6-5 and TRBJ1-5; maybe TRBD1 (5 bases). The CDR3 spans 14 residues. Per germline, CDR1 MNHEY and CDR2 SVGAGI. Trimming took 2 bases from V and 0 from J, leaving 5 bases between them. The CDR3 spells CASSYQGSNQPQHF. In nucleotides, the CDR3 is TGTGCCAGCAGTTACCAGGGTAGCAATCAGCCCCAGCATTTT.

In this sample, this clonotype turned up many times. V usage is TRBV27 and J usage is TRBJ2-5, with 7 bases that match TRBD1. Losses at the gene ends were 3 bases for V and 0 bases for J; bases not matched to a gene: 13. This CDR3 is built from 18 residues. The germline V gene encodes CDR1 MNHEY and CDR2 SMNVEV (reference sequence). This chain's CDR3 is CASSLPGGSNVDQETQYF. The CDR3 DNA sequence: TGTGCCAGCAGTTTGCCAGGGGGTAGCAATGTGGACCAAGAGACCCAGTACTTC.

This clonotype showed up just a few times. The chain uses TRBV5-1 and TRBJ2-7; 11 bases line up with TRBD2. With V trimmed by 4 bases and J by 4 bases, 4 bases remained unmatched. Germline CDR1 is SGHRS and CDR2 is YFSETQ. The CDR3 is made up of 14 amino acids. The chain's CDR3 is CASSVGLAVYEQYF. DNA of the CDR3: TGCGCCAGCAGCGTGGGACTAGCGGTTTACGAGCAGTACTTC. Full variable domain (missing parts from reference TRBV5-1 and TRBJ2-7): KAGVTQTPRYLIKTRGQQVTLSCSPISGHRSVSWYQQTPGQGLQFLFEYFSETQRNKGNFPGRFSGRQFSNSRSEMNVSTLELGDSALYLCASSVGLAVYEQYFGPGTRLTVT.

This chain links TRBV6-2 or TRBV6-3 with TRBJ1-6, with 8 bases fitting TRBD1. This CDR3 has 13 residues. In germline, CDR1 is MNHEY, CDR2 SVGEGT. The junction had 2 bases not matched to a gene; V was cut back by 6 bases and J by 7 bases. The CDR3 reads CASSRDRNSPLHF. CDR3 DNA: TGTGCCAGCAGCCGGGACAGGAATTCACCCCTCCACTTT.

The gene calls are TRBV5-1 and TRBJ2-7, with D tentatively TRBD2 (6 bases). In germline, CDR1 is SGHRS, CDR2 YFSETQ. The CDR3 contains 15 residues. The germline V and J ends were trimmed by 7 bases and 1 base, with 18 bases remaining between them. CDR3: CASGPLRDSSYEQYF. CDR3 coding DNA: TGCGCCAGCGGCCCCCTCCGGGACTCATCCTACGAGCAGTACTTC.

The chain has TRBV10-3 and TRBJ1-4, with 9 bases identical to TRBD1. The CDR3 sequence is 14 residues long. V lost 10 bases and J lost 6; bases outside the gene matches: 9. The germline V gene has CDR1 ENHRY and CDR2 SYGVKD. CDR3 coding DNA: TGTGCCACCTCCGGACAGGGGTCGGATGAAAAACTGTTTTTT. Protein: CATSGQGSDEKLFF.

The chain is built from TRBV18 and TRBJ2-5; 7 nucleotides match TRBD1. The J call may be faulty, since TRBJ2-7 better matches the DNA end. The germline CDR1 and CDR2 sequences are KGHSH and LQKENI. This CDR3 contains 16 residues. The DNA of the CDR3 is TGTGCCAGCTCACCGACCGGGACAGAACCTACGTACGAGCAGTACTTC. This encodes CASSPTGTEPTYEQYF.

This clonotype was detected only once. The CDR3 DNA sequence: TGCAGTGCTAGGTCCGGACTAGCGACTAACGAGCAGTACTTC. It yields the protein CSARSGLATNEQYF. The chain combines TRBV20-1 with TRBJ2-7, with 9 nucleotides matching TRBD2. V lost 3 bases, J lost 5 bases, and 8 bases stayed unmatched. CDR1 and CDR2 from the germline V gene are DFQATT and SNEGSKA (reference sequence). This CDR3 has 14 amino acids.

This clonotype was counted only a few times. The chain is built from TRBV5-5 and TRBJ2-7; no reliable D call. V was shortened by 3 bases and J by 6 bases, with 16 bases between the two germline ends. This CDR3 has 14 amino acids. Germline CDR1 is SGHKS and CDR2 is YYEKEE (reference sequence). This chain's CDR3 is CASSSQDAFGEQYF. CDR3 in DNA: TGTGCCAGCAGCTCCCAGGATGCCTTCGGCGAGCAGTACTTC.

This clonotype was seen a few times. V gene TRBV5-1 combines with J gene TRBJ1-5; the D gene is possibly TRBD1 (5 bases). The germline V gene has CDR1 SGHRS and CDR2 YFSETQ. The length of the CDR3 is 16 residues. Trimming shortened V by 0 bases and J by 2 bases, and 12 bases separated the two germline ends. The CDR3 reads CASSLDGRVGNQPQHF. The CDR3, as DNA: TGCGCCAGCAGCTTGGATGGCAGGGTGGGCAATCAGCCCCAGCATTTT.

This clonotype came up many times. The chain couples TRBV6-1 to TRBJ2-7; no clear D gene. Germline loops: CDR1 MNHNS, CDR2 SASEGT. V dropped 4 bases and J dropped 2 bases, with 3 bases sitting between them. This CDR3 comprises 11 residues. The CDR3 DNA reads TGTGCCAGCAGTGCGGCCTACGAGCAGTACTTC. It encodes CASSAAYEQYF.

J is TRBJ1-1 and V is TRBV7-6; D gene unclear. The germline V gene encodes CDR1 SGHVS and CDR2 FNYEAQ. CDR3 size: 14 residues. Between the trimmed V and J ends, which lost 0 bases and 4 bases, there was a span of 9 bases. The CDR3 DNA is TGTGCCAGCAGCTTAGCGTACGCAACCACTGAAGCTTTCTTT. Encoded protein: CASSLAYATTEAFF.

V and J are TRBV27 and TRBJ2-7; a weak D match, TRBD2 (6 bases). Per the germline V gene, CDR1 is MNHEY and CDR2 is SMNVEV (reference sequence). The CDR3 loop spans 14 amino acids. Trimming took off 7 bases at V and 0 bases at J, with 13 bases between the two ends. The chain's CDR3 is CASKPVDYSYEQYF. The CDR3 nucleotides are TGTGCCAGCAAACCTGTGGACTACTCCTACGAGCAGTACTTC.

CDR3: CASSQDPGLAVLRRPGELFF. As DNA, the CDR3 is TGCGCCAGCAGCCAAGATCCGGGACTAGCGGTTCTCCGACGGCCCGGGGAGCTGTTTTTT. J is TRBJ2-2 and V is TRBV4-3; 11 bases are a match to TRBD2. The ends lost 0 bases at V and 6 bases at J; junction bases unmatched: 15. The CDR3 consists of 20 residues. Looked up from germline, CDR1 is LGHNA and CDR2 is YSLEER.

This rearrangement joins TRBV5-1 to TRBJ1-3, with D unclear. The ends were cut back, 4 bases at V and 4 bases at J, with 12 bases in the middle. The germline CDR1 and CDR2 sequences are SGHRS and YFSETQ. This CDR3 region has 14 residues. As DNA, the CDR3 is TGCGCCAGCAGCCAGGAGGGATCCGGAAACACCATATATTTT. This gives the protein CASSQEGSGNTIYF.

This rearrangement joins TRBV6-6 to TRBJ2-4, with a weak D call TRBD2 (5 bases). The J call could be wrong; TRBJ2-7 is a better fit for the DNA end. From germline, CDR1 is MNHNY and CDR2 SVGAGI (reference sequence). The length of the CDR3 is 13 residues. In DNA, the CDR3 is TGTGCCAGCAGTTACTCGGTCGGGGACGAGCAGTACTTC. As protein: CASSYSVGDEQYF.

This clonotype turned up a few times. The rearrangement links TRBV11-1 to TRBJ2-1, with 14 bases fitting TRBD2. Germline V CDR1 and CDR2: SGHAT, FQDESV (reference sequence). The CDR3 runs to 15 residues. J gave up 7 bases and V 5 bases, and 4 bases lay outside the gene matches. As DNA, the CDR3 is TGTGCCAGCAGCCAGACTAGCGGGAGGGTAAATGAGCAGTTCTTC. Its translation is CASSQTSGRVNEQFF.

The chain couples TRBV7-9 to TRBJ1-2; no definite D call. The CDR3 is 13 amino acids. Germline V gene sequence: CDR1 SEHNR, CDR2 FQNEAQ (reference sequence). The V and J ends lost 3 bases and 5 bases respectively, with 10 bases between them. The CDR3 coding sequence is TGTGCCAGCAGCTTCGGTGTTGGGTATGGCTACACCTTC. The encoded protein is CASSFGVGYGYTF.

V is TRBV20-1 and J is TRBJ1-1; D unclear. The length of the CDR3 is 14 residues. Germline V gives CDR1 DFQATT, CDR2 SNEGSKA (reference sequence). V lost 2 bases, J lost 2 bases, and 12 bases lay in between. The chain's CDR3 is CSARIPRGNTEAFF. CDR3 nucleotides: TGCAGTGCTAGAATCCCCCGGGGAAACACTGAAGCTTTCTTT.

For the CDR3, the DNA is TGTGCCAGCAGTTTAGCGGGCAGGGGGGAAGCTTTCTTT. Its protein is CASSLAGRGEAFF. The rearrangement joins TRBV12-3 or TRBV12-4 to TRBJ1-1, with 7 nucleotides matching TRBD1. The CDR3 extends over 13 amino acids. Unmatched junction bases numbered 3, after V lost 0 bases and J lost 8 bases.

This clonotype has at least ten counts. The V call is TRBV6-5, the J call TRBJ2-3, with D possibly called TRBD1 or TRBD2 (5 bases each). V lost 2 bases, J lost 0 bases, and 6 bases lay in between. The CDR3 loop spans 14 amino acids. Per germline, CDR1 MNHEY and CDR2 SVGAGI. CDR3 in amino acids: CASSYGGSTDTQYF. As DNA, the CDR3 is TGTGCCAGCAGTTACGGGGGAAGCACAGATACGCAGTATTTT.

This chain uses TRBV10-3 with TRBJ2-5; a possible D gene is TRBD1 (5 bases). Gene TRBJ2-7 matches the end of the DNA better, so the J call may be wrong. The CDR3 covers 14 residues. CDR1 is ENHRY, CDR2 SYGVKD, per germline. CDR3 amino acids: CAISVEQGSYEQYF. The CDR3 DNA follows: TGTGCCATCAGTGTGGAGCAGGGCTCCTACGAGCAGTACTTC.

This rearrangement joins TRBV5-1 to TRBJ2-2; 7 nucleotides match TRBD1. The germline V gene encodes CDR1 SGHRS and CDR2 YFSETQ. The CDR3 spans 16 residues. V was clipped by 4 bases and J by 1 base; unmatched bases: 7. Here the CDR3 reads CASSVEGARNTGELFF. The CDR3 bases are TGCGCCAGCAGCGTTGAGGGGGCTCGGAACACCGGGGAGCTGTTTTTT.

In its sample, this clonotype was seen a few times. The rearrangement joins TRBV2 to TRBJ1-6, with D tentatively TRBD1 (5 bases). The germline V gene has CDR1 SNHLY and CDR2 FYNNEI. V lost 6 bases and J lost 7, with 10 bases in between. The CDR3 covers 13 residues. The CDR3 loop is CASRGTGNSPLHF. In DNA, the CDR3 is TGTGCCAGCAGGGGGACGGGCAATTCACCCCTCCACTTT.

The chain joins TRBV6-5 to TRBJ2-1; a weak D match, TRBD1 (5 bases). Germline-derived CDR1 and CDR2 are MNHEY and SVGAGI. This CDR3 has 14 residues. The ends were cut back, 6 bases at V and 4 bases at J, with 13 bases in the middle. The CDR3: CASRSDREYNEQFF. In DNA, the CDR3 is TGTGCCAGCAGATCAGACAGAGAATACAATGAGCAGTTCTTC.